This is a list of T cell receptor beta chains from one sample in a study of blood T cells in healthy people across ages. One entry per CDR3 protein, called by TCRdb with MiXCR from the 5' RACE reads. The sample has about 730,000 distinct CDR3 sequences, about 42% seen once. The specimen sequenced was blood. These receptors were collected from a woman aged 60-75 years in good health. Both conserved end residues are part of each CDR3.

J	V	CDR3
TRBJ2-1	TRBV20-1	CSARDEAGSYNEQFF
TRBJ2-5	TRBV18	CASSLHRTGGETQYF
TRBJ1-1	TRBV7-9	CASSSEEDTEAFF
TRBJ2-1	TRBV30	CAWSATGSVIGEQFF
TRBJ2-3	TRBV5-1	CASSLGTGVGDTQYF
TRBJ1-5	TRBV5-6	CASSARDRGLQPQHF
TRBJ1-2	TRBV28	CASKTQGHYGYTF
TRBJ2-1	TRBV5-1	CASTKGNDEQFF
TRBJ2-6	TRBV11-2	CASSLAAGWSGANVLTF
TRBJ2-5	TRBV21-1	CASSKEAGRLAPGGVYQETQYF
TRBJ1-2	TRBV6-5	CASSPTDGGNYGYTF
TRBJ1-1	TRBV7-6	CASSLEGGNTEAFF
TRBJ1-1	TRBV4-3	CASSQDAAGFMNTEAFF
TRBJ2-1	TRBV4-3	CASSQEPTSGKGNEQFF
TRBJ2-7	TRBV28	CASSSDPTRQYF
TRBJ1-2	TRBV12-3/TRBV12-4	CASSPKGQAYGYTF
TRBJ2-3	TRBV25-1	CASRSRDTQYF
TRBJ2-3	TRBV27	CASSPFPPTDTQYF
TRBJ2-4	TRBV7-2	CASSWVSEQYF
NA	TRBV21-1	CASSTNRATRVNEQYF
NA	TRBV6-2/TRBV6-3	CASSLGRADEQYF
TRBJ2-7	TRBV7-2	CASSVAGTSGAFLYEQYF
TRBJ2-3	TRBV9	CASSGRMRTDTQYF
TRBJ1-4	TRBV20-1	CSAREQGSEKLFF
TRBJ1-2	TRBV12-3/TRBV12-4	CASSLGQGGTYGYTF
NA	TRBV13	CASSGAGLALYEQYF
TRBJ2-4	TRBV5-6	CVSSPPGVKNIQYF